Here is one TCR beta chain with its context. What this receptor recognizes is not known. The receptor library was made with the immunoSEQ multiplex PCR assay. The multiplex PCR relied on a mix of 60 forward primers for TCR Vbeta segments and 13 reverse primers for TCR Jbeta segments. A multiplex PCR assay on genomic DNA amplified the CDR3 region of rearranged TCR beta genes. The amplified TCR beta libraries were sequenced on the Illumina HiSeq System as 87-base-pair reads. The authors' pipeline ran thus. A later analysis tallied around 82 million unique TCR beta chains across the approximately 670 repertoires, and some 10 million of those chains were shared by two or more donors. To remove PCR and sequencing errors, raw reads were error-corrected and collapsed into unique sequences using a nearest-neighbor algorithm that merged closely related sequences. Alignment of CDR3 sequences to IMGT reference sequences was used to assign V, D and J gene segments. For a sequence to be retained, a match of at least six nucleotides to both a V gene segment and a J gene segment was required. Rearrangements were classified as productive when the CDR3 lacked stop codons and remained in frame with V and J, and all other rearrangements were classified as non-productive. Following IMGT convention, CDR3 was defined as the stretch from the second conserved V-encoded cysteine up to the conserved J-encoded phenylalanine. The earlier analysis of roughly 590 of the donors excluded sequences that lacked an unambiguous match to a single V gene segment. In an earlier analysis of almost 600 of the donors, a V segment was called functional when productive rearrangements were above 56.7%, and segregating when the standard deviation between donors exceeded 5%. A statistical classification framework was developed to diagnose cytomegalovirus status using the catalog of TCR beta chain sequences. In a later analysis, TCR nucleotide sequences were compared against IMGT/GENE-DB human TR gene sequences so that V and J genes could be assigned. The TCRdist pipeline was used in a later analysis to assign CDR3 sequences and most-parsimonious VDJ recombination scenarios. A later analysis defined each TCR beta chain by its CDR3 amino acid sequence plus V-gene family, and excluded reads lacking a unique V-gene family. In a later analysis, nearly 600 highly shared, low-generation-probability nucleotide sequences were removed to address suspected cross-contamination and a sequencing artifact. In a later analysis, a clonal expansion index was calculated for each public chain from normalized within-repertoire ranks of inferred template counts. Generation probabilities in a later analysis came from a VDJ recombination model fitted to out-of-frame rearrangements, and those results were checked against IGoR. In a later analysis, hypergeometric tests were used to score TCR-TCR, TCR-HLA and TCR-CMV co-occurrence, with a repertoire-size bias correction applied to TCR pairs. False discovery rates were estimated in a later analysis by permuting HLA or CMV assignments 20 times. In a later analysis, co-occurring TCRs were grouped using DBSCAN, and TCRdist sequence similarity was added for clustering within HLA-allele-positive subsets. Repertoires with fewer than 30,000 or more than 120,000 public chains were left out of co-occurrence clustering, as were five repertoires with anomalous nucleotide sharing. The table comes from immuneACCESS by way of TCRdb, which keeps in-frame sequences with V and J called. Part of the clones is missing from these tables; in studies checked, under half for an unresolved V gene and the rest for unknown reasons. D and trimming were read from the DNA, whereas the V and J calls and clone size are those reported in that table. This sample's table contains roughly 120,000 clones. The ten largest account for 5.5% to 8% of the sample.

These data come from a study of cytomegalovirus exposure and HLA in healthy donors (dated by TCRdb to the late 2010s). General notes on the study: An earlier analysis of about 560 of the donors reported 276 Gb of sequence data and approximately 120 million unique TCR beta sequences obtained from approximately 180 million T cells. Class I and class II HLA loci were covered by the typing at four-digit resolution. In addition to the first cohort of 650 to 750 subjects, a separate validation cohort of 130 or so different subjects was used. Among around 400 genotyped donors of the cohort, an average of approximately 240,000 unique TCR beta nucleotide sequences were sequenced per donor, about a sixth of them non-productive. A later genetic analysis used genome-wide SNP genotypes for about 65% of the 666 donors, treating that subset as a discovery cohort. The study used immunosequencing to profile the T cell repertoires of approximately 630 subjects and linked those repertoires to cytomegalovirus serostatus. In an earlier analysis of about 590 of the donors, high-throughput TCR beta sequencing was used to judge whether each TCR beta V gene segment behaved as functional or pseudogenic. An early release covering roughly 600 HLA-typed donors comprised approximately 290 gigabases of sequencing data and 85 million or so unique TCR sequences. Four to six DR-DQ haplotypes were handled as single units for association and clustering, since linkage in the cohort was strong. The number of typed donors differed by locus: roughly 620-630 for A, B, C, DRB1 and DQB1; 500 to 550 for DQA1; around 580 for DPA1; and 400 to 480 for DPB1. In a later analysis, previously published TCR beta repertoires from roughly 710 donors were re-analyzed and high-resolution HLA genotyping was added so that TCR occurrence patterns could be studied. High-throughput TCR immunosequencing, statistical association of individual TCRs with disease status, and machine learning were combined to predict cytomegalovirus infection status. Of the 350 to 400 genotyped donors, approximately 82% fell in the genetic ancestry cluster associated with self-reported Caucasian donors. In the later analysis, no new phenotypic data were used to find candidate immune exposures; instead, reliance was placed on TCR beta sequences and their occurrence across donors. All discovery cohort repertoires had been generated using a single sequencing platform. Donor age, sex, ethnicity and CMV serostatus were compiled together with the repertoire data. The study aimed to test whether signatures of past pathogen exposure could be identified by cataloging public T cell receptors.

The CDR3 starts with the cysteine, ends with the phenylalanine, and has 15 residues. CDR3 DNA only is kept here, 45 bases in frame from base 1. The junction carries 12 bases between V and J, which are trimmed by 1 base and 2 bases respectively. The germline V gene encodes CDR1 MGHRA and CDR2 YSYEKL. Broad study findings and their caveats: When HLA alleles, especially DR and DQ, strongly co-occurred, attributing TCR associations to individual alleles was difficult. Some IMGT-functional V segments, including TRBV6-2 and TRBV6-3, could not be distinguished by the 87-base-pair reads and were therefore excluded. The earlier analysis of about 600 of the donors excluded seventeen rarely observed V segments, including chromosome 9 orphons, because counts were too low. In the study, 150 to 200 TCR beta chains were listed as associated with cytomegalovirus. The only immune exposure information available for the cohort was CMV serostatus. Because HLA typing was missing for some donors at each locus, association tests included only the typed subset. In a later analysis, HLA-associated TCR beta chains were found to be more clonally expanded and to have lower generation probabilities than equally common non-associated chains. According to a later genetic analysis, donors in an Asian-associated ancestry cluster had fewer N-insertions in productive TCRs than the roughly 700-donor mean. An earlier analysis of 450 to 750 of the donors showed that most TCR beta V segments appeared in productive rearrangements either about 90% or about 30% of the time, which broadly matched IMGT annotations. The classifier was reported to diagnose cytomegalovirus status with high specificity and sensitivity in both the original and validation cohorts. According to a later analysis, most CMV-associated TCR beta chains appeared to be HLA-restricted, and the HLA associations seemed to be driven largely by CMV exposure. The authors suggested that the approach could potentially be extended to other disease states and immunological phenotypes. A further reported finding was that TCR beta sequences accurately predicted the HLA-A and HLA-B alleles for most subjects in the first cohort. At a false discovery rate of 0.05, a later analysis linked 16,951 TCR beta sequences to specific HLA alleles. The presence/absence analyses assumed that sequencing depth was roughly uniform across donors, and that assumption may not be true. A cluster of highly shared sequence variants was judged likely to represent a technical artifact of the sequencing pipeline. This cohort had only TCR beta chains sequenced, and the lack of alpha or paired-chain data limited which features could be detected. Correlated functional status among segregating V segments might be attributable to linkage disequilibrium, but an unknown experimental factor could not be ruled out. In vitro tests confirmed that a few of the cytomegalovirus-associated TCR beta chains recognize cytomegalovirus antigens. In a later analysis, several top co-occurrence clusters were reported to appear linked to parvovirus B19, influenza, CMV and Epstein-Barr virus. A later analysis found that TCR association rates varied across HLA loci, with DRB1 alleles showing the most associated TCRs and HLA-C alleles the fewest. While some public TCRs were present in many individuals, most TCR sequences turned up only very rarely across donors. A later genetic analysis associated a missense DCLRE1C variant with V-gene and J-gene trimming of TCR beta chains, and an independent cohort replicated the association.

The cohort consisted of fewer than 700 healthy bone marrow donors. All cohort members were sampled while nominally healthy, although unrecorded immune exposures were likely present. The donor tested CMV seropositive and was one of the 289 seropositive cohort members. Each donor provided a peripheral blood sample, and peripheral blood mononuclear cells were used for TCR beta sequencing. Genomic DNA was extracted from the blood cell samples with the Qiagen DNeasy Blood Extraction Kit. The receptor comes from a man aged 35-49 years in good health and CMV-seropositive. The sequence links TRBV4-1 to TRBJ2-7; tentative D gene TRBD1, with 6 bases matching. The sequencing sample was made of PBMCs. The DNA reads TGCGCCAGCAGCCAAGGGCAGGGGATGGCCTACGAGCAGTACTTC. Protein translation: CASSQGQGMAYEQYF.